Detailed here is one TCR beta chain. With 2 bases removed from V and 6 bases from J, the gap between germline ends came to 8 bases. The CDR3 consists of 13 residues. This sample is part of a study of blood T cell repertoires in COVID-19. In the study overall: Specimens from acute and convalescent COVID-19 originated in the United States, Italy and Spain. T cells, B-cell-depleted T cells, or PBMCs provided the cDNA or gDNA that served as material.

Methods used by the authors: Quantification of nucleated cells was approximated via reference gene primer amplification. Repertoires were generated with immunoSEQ multiplex PCR, while TCRdb's copy carries only in-frame clones and drops some. V, J and clone size were drawn from that table, and D and trimming were deduced from the DNA. The sample has about 140,000 clones, roughly 80% seen once; the top ten hold less than 5%. This clonotype was obtained from a woman of 80 years or more with acute or convalescent COVID-19. The chain recombines TRBV12-3 or TRBV12-4 with TRBJ1-5, with no clear D. What was sequenced was peripheral blood. In nucleotides, the CDR3 is TGTGCCAGCAGTTTAATTGAGTCTCAGCCCCAGCATTTT. Protein sequence: CASSLIESQPQHF.